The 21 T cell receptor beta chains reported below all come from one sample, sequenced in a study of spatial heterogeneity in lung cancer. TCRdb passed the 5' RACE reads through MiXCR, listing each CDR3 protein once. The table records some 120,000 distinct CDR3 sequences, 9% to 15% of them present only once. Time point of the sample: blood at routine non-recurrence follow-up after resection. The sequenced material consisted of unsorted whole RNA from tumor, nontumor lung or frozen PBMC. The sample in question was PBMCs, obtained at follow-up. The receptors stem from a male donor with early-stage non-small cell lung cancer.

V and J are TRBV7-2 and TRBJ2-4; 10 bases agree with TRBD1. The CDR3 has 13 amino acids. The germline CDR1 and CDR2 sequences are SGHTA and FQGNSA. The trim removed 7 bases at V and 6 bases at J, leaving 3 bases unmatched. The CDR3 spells CASMGQGPNIQYF. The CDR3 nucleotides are TGTGCCAGCATGGGACAGGGGCCAAACATTCAGTACTTC.

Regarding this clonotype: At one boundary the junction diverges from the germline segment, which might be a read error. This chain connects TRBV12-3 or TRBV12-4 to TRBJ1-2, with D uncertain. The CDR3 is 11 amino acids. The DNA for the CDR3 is TGTGCCAGCAGGTTAGGCTATGGCTACACCTTC. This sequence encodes CASRLGYGYTF.

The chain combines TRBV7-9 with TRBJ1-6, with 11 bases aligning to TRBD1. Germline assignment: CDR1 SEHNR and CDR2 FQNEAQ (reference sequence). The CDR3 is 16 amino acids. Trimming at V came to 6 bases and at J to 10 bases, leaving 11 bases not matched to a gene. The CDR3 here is CASSSSNGQGASPLHF. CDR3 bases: TGTGCCAGCAGTTCATCAAACGGACAGGGGGCCTCACCCCTCCACTTT.

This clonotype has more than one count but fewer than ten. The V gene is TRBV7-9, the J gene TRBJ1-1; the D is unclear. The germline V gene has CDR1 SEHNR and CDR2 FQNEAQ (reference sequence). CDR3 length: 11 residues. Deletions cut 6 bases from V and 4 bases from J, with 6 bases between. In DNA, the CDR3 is TGTGCCAGCAGGGCGCTCACTGAAGCTTTCTTT. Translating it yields CASRALTEAFF.

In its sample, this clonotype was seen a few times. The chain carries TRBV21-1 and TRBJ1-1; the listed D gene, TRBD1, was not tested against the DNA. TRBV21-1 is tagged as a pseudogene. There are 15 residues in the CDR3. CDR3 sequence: CASSSPGPRDTEAFF. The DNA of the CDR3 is TGTGCCAGCAGCTCCCCGGGTCCCAGAGACACTGAAGCTTTCTTT.

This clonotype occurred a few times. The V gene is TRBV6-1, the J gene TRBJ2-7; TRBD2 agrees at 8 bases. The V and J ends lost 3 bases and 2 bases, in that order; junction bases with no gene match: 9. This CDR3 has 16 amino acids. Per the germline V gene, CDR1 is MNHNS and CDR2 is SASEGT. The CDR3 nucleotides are TGTGCCAGCAGTGAGGCAGGCGCGGGGGGCGCCTACGAGCAGTACTTC. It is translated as CASSEAGAGGAYEQYF.

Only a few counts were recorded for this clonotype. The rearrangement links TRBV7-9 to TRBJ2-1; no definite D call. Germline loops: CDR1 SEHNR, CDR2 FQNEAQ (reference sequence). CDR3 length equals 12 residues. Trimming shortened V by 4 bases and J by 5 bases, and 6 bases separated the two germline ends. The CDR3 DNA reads TGTGCCAGCAGCTCCAGGAACAATGAGCAGTTCTTC. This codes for CASSSRNNEQFF.

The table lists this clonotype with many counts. The CDR3 DNA reads TGCGCCAGCAGTGGTGGGGTTGCAGAGACCCAGTACTTC. Protein sequence: CASSGGVAETQYF. This rearrangement joins TRBV10-2 to TRBJ2-5; D call uncertain. The CDR3 totals 13 residues. The V end was cut by 4 bases, the J end by 4 bases, with 10 bases between. The germline gives CDR1 WSHSY, CDR2 SAAADI.

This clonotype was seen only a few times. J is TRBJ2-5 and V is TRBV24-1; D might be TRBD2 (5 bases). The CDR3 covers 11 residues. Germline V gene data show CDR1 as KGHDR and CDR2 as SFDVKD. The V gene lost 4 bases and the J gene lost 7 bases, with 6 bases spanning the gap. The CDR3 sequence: CATSEAGTQYF. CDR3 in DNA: TGTGCCACCAGTGAGGCGGGGACCCAGTACTTC.

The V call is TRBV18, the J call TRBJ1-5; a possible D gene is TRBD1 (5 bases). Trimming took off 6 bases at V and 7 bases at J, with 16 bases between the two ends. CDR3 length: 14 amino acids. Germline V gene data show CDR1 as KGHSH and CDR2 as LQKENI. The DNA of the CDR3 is TGTGCCAGCTCTCCCCAGGGTTCGAGGCAGCCCCAGCATTTT. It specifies CASSPQGSRQPQHF.

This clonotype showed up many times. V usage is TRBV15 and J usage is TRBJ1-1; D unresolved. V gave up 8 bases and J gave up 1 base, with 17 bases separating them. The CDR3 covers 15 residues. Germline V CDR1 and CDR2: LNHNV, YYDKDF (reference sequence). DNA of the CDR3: TGTGCCACCGGACGGGGTGGTATGCGGAACACTGAAGCTTTCTTT. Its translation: CATGRGGMRNTEAFF.

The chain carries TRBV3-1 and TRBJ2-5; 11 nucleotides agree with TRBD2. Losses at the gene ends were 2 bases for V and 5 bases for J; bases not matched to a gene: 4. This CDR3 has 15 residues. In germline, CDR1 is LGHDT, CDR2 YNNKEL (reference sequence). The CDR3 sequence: CASSQYSGGAETQYF. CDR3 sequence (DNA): TGTGCCAGCAGCCAATATAGCGGGGGGGCGGAGACCCAGTACTTC.

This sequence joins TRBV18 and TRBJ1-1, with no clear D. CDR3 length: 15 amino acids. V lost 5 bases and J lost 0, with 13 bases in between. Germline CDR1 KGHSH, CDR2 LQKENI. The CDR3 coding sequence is TGTGCCAGCTCAGATCGCAGAGCCCTGAACACTGAAGCTTTCTTT. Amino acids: CASSDRRALNTEAFF.

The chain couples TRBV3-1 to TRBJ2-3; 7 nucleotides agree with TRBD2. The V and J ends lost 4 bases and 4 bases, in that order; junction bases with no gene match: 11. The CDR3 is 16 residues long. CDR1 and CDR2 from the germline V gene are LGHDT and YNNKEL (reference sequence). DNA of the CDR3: TGTGCCAGCAGCCGCCGACCGGCGGGGGACGCAGATACGCAGTATTTT. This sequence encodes CASSRRPAGDADTQYF.

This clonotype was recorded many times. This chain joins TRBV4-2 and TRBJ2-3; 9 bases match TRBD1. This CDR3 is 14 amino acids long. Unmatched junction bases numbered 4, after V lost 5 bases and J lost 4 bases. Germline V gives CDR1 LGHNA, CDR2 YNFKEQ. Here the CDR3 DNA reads TGTGCCAGCAGCTCCACAGGGGGCGCAGATACGCAGTATTTT. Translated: CASSSTGGADTQYF.

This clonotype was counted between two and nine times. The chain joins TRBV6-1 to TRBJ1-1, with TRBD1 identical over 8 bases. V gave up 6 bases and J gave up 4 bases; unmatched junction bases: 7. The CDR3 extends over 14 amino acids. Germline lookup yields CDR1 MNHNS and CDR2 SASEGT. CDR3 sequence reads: CASRTGGIGTEAFF. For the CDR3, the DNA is TGTGCCAGCAGAACAGGGGGTATCGGCACTGAAGCTTTCTTT.

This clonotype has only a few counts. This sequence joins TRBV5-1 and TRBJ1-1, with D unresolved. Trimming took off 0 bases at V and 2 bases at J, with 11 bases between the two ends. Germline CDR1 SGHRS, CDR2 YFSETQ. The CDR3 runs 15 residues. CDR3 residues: CASSLEFKSNTEAFF. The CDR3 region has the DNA TGCGCCAGCAGCTTGGAATTTAAGAGTAACACTGAAGCTTTCTTT.

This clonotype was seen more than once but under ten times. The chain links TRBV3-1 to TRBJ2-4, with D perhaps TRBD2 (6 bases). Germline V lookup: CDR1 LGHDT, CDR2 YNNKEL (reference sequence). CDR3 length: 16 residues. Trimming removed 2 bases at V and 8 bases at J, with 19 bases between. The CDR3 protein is CASSQNPGLKRDIQYF. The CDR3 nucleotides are TGTGCCAGCAGCCAAAACCCCGGACTAAAACGAGACATTCAGTACTTC.

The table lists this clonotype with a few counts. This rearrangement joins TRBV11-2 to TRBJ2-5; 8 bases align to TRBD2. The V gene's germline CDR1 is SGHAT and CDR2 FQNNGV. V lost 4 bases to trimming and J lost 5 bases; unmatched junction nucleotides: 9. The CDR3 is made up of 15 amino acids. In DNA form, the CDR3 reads TGTGCCAGCAGCTCTCGGGGGACTAGGGGCGAGACCCAGTACTTC. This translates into CASSSRGTRGETQYF.

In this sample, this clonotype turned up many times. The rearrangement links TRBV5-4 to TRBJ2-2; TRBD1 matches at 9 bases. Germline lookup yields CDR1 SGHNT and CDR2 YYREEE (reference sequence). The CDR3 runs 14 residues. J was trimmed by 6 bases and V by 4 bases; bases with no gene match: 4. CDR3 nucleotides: TGTGCCAGCAGCACACAGGGGGCTGCCGGGGAGCTGTTTTTT. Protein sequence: CASSTQGAAGELFF.

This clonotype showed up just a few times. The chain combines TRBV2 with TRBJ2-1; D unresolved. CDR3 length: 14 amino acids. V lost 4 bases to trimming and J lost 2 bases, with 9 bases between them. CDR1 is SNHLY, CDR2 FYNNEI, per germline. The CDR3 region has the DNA TGTGCCAGCAGTGGCCCTATTACCTACAATGAGCAGTTCTTC. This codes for CASSGPITYNEQFF.